This paragraph covers one TCR beta chain sequence. Its specificity is not known. The data were obtained in a study of CD4 T cells in relation to SARS-CoV-2 and coronaviruses. Before the COVID-19 pandemic, during about 2011-2019, CD4+ T cells were taken from unexposed donors. The cells were cultured for about 10 days before CD4+ T cells were isolated. Profiled with immunoSEQ multiplex PCR; TCRdb holds only in-frame clones, not every one. The table lists some 16,000 clones, around four fifths of them singletons, with about two fifths in the top ten. V was clipped by 10 bases and J by 2 bases; unmatched bases: 13. There are 15 residues in the CDR3. Germline lookup yields CDR1 ENHRY and CDR2 SYGVKD.

Sequenced: CD4+ T cells from PBMCs, cultured in vitro. This sequence joins TRBV10-3 and TRBJ2-5; 7 bases align to TRBD2. This clonotype originated in a human donor in good health. The CDR3 is CASLDGASGQETQYF. The CDR3 coding sequence is TGTGCCAGCCTAGACGGGGCTAGCGGACAAGAGACCCAGTACTTC.